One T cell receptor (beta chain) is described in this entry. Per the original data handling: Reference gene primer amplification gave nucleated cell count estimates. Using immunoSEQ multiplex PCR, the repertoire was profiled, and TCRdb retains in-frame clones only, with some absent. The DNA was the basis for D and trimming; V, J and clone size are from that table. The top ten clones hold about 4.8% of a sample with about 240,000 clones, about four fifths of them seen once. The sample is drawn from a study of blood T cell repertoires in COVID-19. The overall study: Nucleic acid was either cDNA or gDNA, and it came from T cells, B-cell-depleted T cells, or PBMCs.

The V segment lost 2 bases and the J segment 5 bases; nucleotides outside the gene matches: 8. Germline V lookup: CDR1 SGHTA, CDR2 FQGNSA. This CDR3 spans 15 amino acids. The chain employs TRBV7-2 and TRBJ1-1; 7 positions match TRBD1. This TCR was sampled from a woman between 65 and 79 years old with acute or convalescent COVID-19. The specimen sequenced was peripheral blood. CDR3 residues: CASSLRRQGGTEAFF. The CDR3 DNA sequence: TGTGCCAGCAGCTTACGGCGACAGGGTGGGACTGAAGCTTTCTTT.